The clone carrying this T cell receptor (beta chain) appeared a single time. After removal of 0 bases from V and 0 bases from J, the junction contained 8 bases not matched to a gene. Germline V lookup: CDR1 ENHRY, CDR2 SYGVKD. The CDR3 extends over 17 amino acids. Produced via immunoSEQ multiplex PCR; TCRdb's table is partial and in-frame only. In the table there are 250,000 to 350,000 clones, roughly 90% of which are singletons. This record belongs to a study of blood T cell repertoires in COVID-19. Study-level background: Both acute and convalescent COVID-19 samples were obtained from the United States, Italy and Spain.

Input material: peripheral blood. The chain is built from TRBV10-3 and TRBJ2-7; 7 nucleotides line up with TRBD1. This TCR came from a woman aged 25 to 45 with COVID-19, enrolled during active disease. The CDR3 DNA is TGTGCCATCAGTGAGTCGAGGGGGCAGGTGGTCTCCTACGAGCAGTACTTC. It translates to CAISESRGQVVSYEQYF.